A selection of T cell receptor beta chains follows, all from one sample in a study of cytomegalovirus exposure and HLA in healthy donors. Using immunoSEQ multiplex PCR, the repertoire was profiled, and TCRdb retains in-frame clones only, with some absent. The sample has 200,000 or so clones; approximately 81% are singletons. Sequenced: PBMCs. The receptors here all came from a boy aged 5-17 years in good health and CMV-seronegative. Each CDR3 is given with its conserved first and last residue. A D gene is named only where the DNA matches it firmly. For some rows the clone size is stated as once, few or many, or as a class when expanded; others skip it.

v_gene	abundance	j_gene	d_gene	CDR3nt	CDR3aa
TRBV19	NA	TRBJ2-7	NA	TGTGCCAGTAGTATCGCTGTCCAGGGCCGCTACGAGCAGTACTTC	CASSIAVQGRYEQYF
TRBV27	NA	TRBJ2-7	NA	TGTGCCAGCAGCCCGATGACAGGTTCCTACGAGCAGTACTTC	CASSPMTGSYEQYF
TRBV15	NA	TRBJ2-1	TRBD2	TGTGCCACCAGCAGAGATAGGAACTCCGGGGGGGATGAGCAGTTCTTC	CATSRDRNSGGDEQFF
TRBV19	NA	TRBJ1-5	NA	TGTGCCAGTAGCCACACCTGGGGCAGGGTAGTAACTCAGCCCCAGCATTTT	CASSHTWGRVVTQPQHF
TRBV7-8	NA	TRBJ1-2	NA	TGTGCCAGCAGCTTAGCCCCCTGGCAGGGCAGAAAAGATGGCTACACCTTC	CASSLAPWQGRKDGYTF
TRBV5-6	NA	TRBJ1-2	TRBD1	TGTGCCAGCAGCCCTACAGGGGGCGCGGGGGGATATGGCTACACCTTC	CASSPTGGAGGYGYTF
TRBV27	NA	TRBJ1-1	NA	TGTGCCAGCAGTTGGGGGGGGTCAACGAACACTGAAGCTTTCTTT	CASSWGGSTNTEAFF
TRBV4-2	NA	TRBJ1-2	TRBD1	TGTGCCAGCAGCCAAGCCCGAGGGACAGGGAGCGATGGCTACACCTTC	CASSQARGTGSDGYTF
TRBV14	NA	TRBJ1-1	TRBD1	TGTGCCAGCAGCCTGTTACAGGGGGCGCCCACTGAAGCTTTCTTT	CASSLLQGAPTEAFF
TRBV11-2	NA	TRBJ1-1	NA	TGTGCCACAAAGGGGGGGGCGGAAACTGAAGCTTTCTTT	CATKGGAETEAFF
TRBV5-1	NA	TRBJ2-2	NA	TGCGCCAGCAGCCCCTTAACAGGACTAAACACCGGGGAGCTGTTTTTT	CASSPLTGLNTGELFF
TRBV4-1	NA	TRBJ2-7	NA	TGCGCCAGCAGCCAAGGCCCCGACGGGGCCTACGAGCAGTACTTC	CASSQGPDGAYEQYF
TRBV18	NA	TRBJ1-1	NA	TGTGCCAGCTCACCCGCGGGCCGACCGAACACTGAAGCTTTCTTT	CASSPAGRPNTEAFF
TRBV27	NA	TRBJ2-1	NA	TGTGCCAGCAGTTCGCGTAGCAGCGGGAATGAGCAGTTCTTC	CASSSRSSGNEQFF
TRBV19	NA	TRBJ2-7	NA	TGTGCCAGTAGTACCGGACGGGGGTTACTTTCGTACGAGCAGTACTTC	CASSTGRGLLSYEQYF
TRBV7-3	NA	TRBJ2-6	NA	TGTGCCAGCAGCCTACAGGCTTACACCTCTGGGGCCAACGTCCTGACTTTC	CASSLQAYTSGANVLTF
TRBV7-2	NA	TRBJ2-5	NA	TGTGCCAGCAGCTTATCAGGGCGGGGCGGGCAGTACTTC	CASSLSGRGGQYF
TRBV2	NA	TRBJ1-1	NA	TGTGCCAGCAACTTCCTGGTCCAGAACACTGAAGCTTTCTTT	CASNFLVQNTEAFF
TRBV19	NA	TRBJ2-7	TRBD2	TGTGCCAGCAAAAGGAGGTCCGTTGGAGGGAGGGTGGACGAGCAGTACTTC	CASKRRSVGGRVDEQYF
TRBV25-1	NA	TRBJ2-3	NA	TGTGCCAGCAGTGAAGTATTTTGGGCAGAAATCCATTTT	CASSEVFWAEIHF
TRBV29-1	few	TRBJ2-1	TRBD1	TGCAGCGCCGGACAGGGGAGGAATGAGCAGTTCTTC	CSAGQGRNEQFF
TRBV4-1	NA	TRBJ2-1	TRBD2	TGCGCCAGCAGCCCTATGACCGGGACAGGGACTAGCGGCTGGGGGTTCTTC	CASSPMTGTGTSGWGFF
TRBV6-5	NA	TRBJ1-2	NA	TGTGCCAGCAGTTATCATAGTCTCTCTGGCTACACCTTC	CASSYHSLSGYTF
TRBV28	NA	TRBJ2-1	NA	TGTGCCAGCAGTTTTATTTCGGTGATCAATGAGCAGTTCTTC	CASSFISVINEQFF
TRBV7-2	NA	TRBJ2-7	TRBD2	TGTGCCAGCAGCACCACTAGCGGTCCCTACGAGCAGTACTTC	CASSTTSGPYEQYF
TRBV7-9	NA	TRBJ1-5	NA	TGTGCCGCGGGGGTTGGTGGCAATCAGCCCCAGCATTTT	CAAGVGGNQPQHF
TRBV4-1	few	TRBJ2-2	NA	TGCGCCAGCAGCCAAGATTTTTCTAGCGTTTGGACCGGGGAGCTGTTTTTT	CASSQDFSSVWTGELFF
TRBV10-3	NA	TRBJ1-5	TRBD1	TGTGCCATCGGGGACAGGATGGGTCAGCCCCAGCATTTT	CAIGDRMGQPQHF
TRBV15	NA	TRBJ2-7	TRBD2	TGTGCCACCAGCGACCCCGGGACTAGCGGGAGTCGGAACGAGCAGTACTTC	CATSDPGTSGSRNEQYF
TRBV15	few	TRBJ1-2	NA	TGTGCCACCAGCAATGGGGCAGTCTATGGCTACACCTTC	CATSNGAVYGYTF
TRBV5-4	NA	TRBJ1-6	TRBD1	TGTGCCAGCAGCCTGAAGGGACAGAGCGGTTCACCCCTCCACTTT	CASSLKGQSGSPLHF
TRBV29-1	NA	TRBJ2-7	TRBD2	TGCAGCGTTGATCTAGCGGGACCCGCCTACGAGCAGTACTTC	CSVDLAGPAYEQYF
TRBV7-6	NA	TRBJ1-2	NA	TGTGCCAGCAGCCAGGCCTTGGGACAAGACTATGGCTACACCTTC	CASSQALGQDYGYTF
TRBV9	NA	TRBJ2-3	TRBD1	TGTGCCAGCAGCGGTGAGGACAGGCATACAGATACGCAGTATTTT	CASSGEDRHTDTQYF
TRBV5-6	NA	TRBJ2-1	TRBD2	TGTGCCAGCAGCTTGCCCCGGTGGGCTAGCGGGAGCGCCTACAATGAGCAGTTCTTC	CASSLPRWASGSAYNEQFF
TRBV5-1	NA	TRBJ1-3	NA	TGCGCCAGCGGACCGGACAGTAACTCTGGAAACACCATATATTTT	CASGPDSNSGNTIYF